Detailed here is one T cell receptor beta chain. The entry originates in a study of blood T cell repertoires in COVID-19. This CDR3 is 16 amino acids long. CDR1 and CDR2 (germline): SGHVS, FQNEAQ. The ends lost 6 bases at V and 0 bases at J; junction bases unmatched: 6. The data were produced by immunoSEQ multiplex PCR, yet TCRdb's version contains in-frame clones alone and is incomplete. The sample has about 310,000 clones, approximately 91% seen once; the top ten hold around a tenth. The sequenced sample was PBMCs or T cells enriched from blood (not recorded which). The chain couples TRBV7-8 to TRBJ1-3; 9 bases line up with TRBD1. The clonotype was recovered from a woman aged 40 to 55 who had recovered from COVID-19. CDR3 region: CASSLRDRASGNTIYF. The CDR3 DNA reads as TGTGCCAGCAGTCTCCGGGACAGGGCCTCTGGAAACACCATATATTTT. Filled out from reference TRBV7-8 and TRBJ1-3, the complete variable domain reads GAGVSQSPRYKVAKRGQDVALRCDPISGHVSLFWYQQALGQGPEFLTYFQNEAQLDKSGLPSDRFFAERPEGSVSTLKIQRTQQEDSAVYLCASSLRDRASGNTIYFGEGSWLTVV.